A selection of T cell receptor beta chains follows, all from one sample in a study of T-cell memory formation after mild COVID-19. TCRdb fed the 5' RACE reads into MiXCR, producing one record per CDR3 protein. The repertoire has about 290,000 distinct CDR3 sequences, more than 15% of them found once; the top ten carry roughly a fifth. The sequencing input was PBMCs or a T cell subset sorted from them (not recorded which). These receptors were obtained from a man younger than 35 who had mild COVID-19 (a few samples of this study predate the infection). Cell type and time point are not known. Each CDR3 is given with its conserved first and last residue. Each record gives: CDR3 DNA, CDR3 protein, D gene, V gene, clone size, J gene. A D gene is named only where the DNA matches it firmly. Some rows have no size entry. The others give once, few or many, or a class for an expanded clone.

TGCGCCAGCAGCCAAGATCAGGGCAGGGAGACCCAGTACTTC,CASSQDQGRETQYF,NA,TRBV4-1,few,TRBJ2-5
TGTGCCAGCAGCTCCGGGGGTTACAATGAGCAGTTCTTC,CASSSGGYNEQFF,NA,TRBV12-3/TRBV12-4,NA,TRBJ2-1
TGCGCCAGCAGTCTCGACAGGGGGAACTACGAGCAGTACTTC,CASSLDRGNYEQYF,TRBD1,TRBV5-1,few,TRBJ2-7
TGCAGTGCTGGTCTAGCGGGGGGGCAAGAGACCCAGTACTTC,CSAGLAGGQETQYF,TRBD2,TRBV20-1,few,TRBJ2-5
TGTGCCAGCAGTGCGGGACGCTTCTCCTACAATGAGCAGTTCTTC,CASSAGRFSYNEQFF,NA,TRBV6-4,few,TRBJ2-1
TGCAGTGCCCCAACCCCTCCTCGGGGCCCCAATGAGCAGTTCTTC,CSAPTPPRGPNEQFF,NA,TRBV20-1,few,TRBJ2-1
TGTGCCAGCAGTGGCCTAGCGGACTCGAACACCGGGGAGCTGTTTTTT,CASSGLADSNTGELFF,TRBD2,TRBV25-1,few,TRBJ2-2
TGTGCCATCAGACGAGAGAGAGTAACAGGGGAGAATGGCTACACCTTC,CAIRRERVTGENGYTF,TRBD1,TRBV10-3,NA,TRBJ1-2
TGTGCCAGCTGTCTAGCGGGCGATACCACAGATACGCAGTATTTT,CASCLAGDTTDTQYF,TRBD2,TRBV7-2,few,TRBJ2-3
TGTGCCAGCAGCGGGCTATCTTGGAGGCGCACAGATACGCAGTATTTT,CASSGLSWRRTDTQYF,NA,TRBV2,many,TRBJ2-3
TGCAGTGCTAGAGGCCCCGGGACAGGGAACTACAATGAGCAGTTCTTC,CSARGPGTGNYNEQFF,TRBD1,TRBV20-1,NA,TRBJ2-1
TGTGCCAGCAGCTCTTGGGTGGGCTACACCTTC,CASSSWVGYTF,NA,TRBV7-2,NA,TRBJ1-2
TGTGCCAGCAGTTTGGGGACAGGGAGTTGGGATACGCAGTATTTT,CASSLGTGSWDTQYF,TRBD1,TRBV28,NA,TRBJ2-3
TGTGCCAGCAGCTTTATAGGAAAAAACATTCAGTACTTC,CASSFIGKNIQYF,NA,TRBV7-2,many,TRBJ2-4
TGTGCCAGCAGCCAAGGGACGACTACACAAGAGACCCAGTACTTC,CASSQGTTTQETQYF,NA,TRBV4-2,NA,TRBJ2-5
TGTGCCAGCAGCCCCTATCAGACGGGAACTGAAGCTTTCTTT,CASSPYQTGTEAFF,NA,TRBV4-2,NA,TRBJ1-1
TGTGCCAGCAGTAAGACAGGGGGCGCGAACCCCAATGAAAAACTGTTTTTT,CASSKTGGANPNEKLFF,TRBD1,TRBV6-6,few,TRBJ1-4
TGTGCCATCAGTGAGTCTACGGGGGAGCAGTACTTC,CAISESTGEQYF,NA,TRBV10-3,few,TRBJ2-7
TGCGCCAGCAGCCCCCTTCCGGGATCACCCCTCCACTTT,CASSPLPGSPLHF,NA,TRBV4-1,NA,TRBJ1-6
TGTGCCAGCAGCTTAGGGGGTGGACGGGCGAATGAAAAACTGTTTTTT,CASSLGGGRANEKLFF,NA,TRBV7-2,many,TRBJ1-4
TGTGCCAGCAGCCAACAGTGGGGAACTGAAGCTTTCTTT,CASSQQWGTEAFF,NA,TRBV14,NA,TRBJ1-1
TGTGCCAGCAGCTGGGGGGAAGGGAATTCACCCCTCCACTTT,CASSWGEGNSPLHF,NA,TRBV7-9,NA,TRBJ1-6
TGTGCCAGCAGCTTAGCGGGGACAGGGGGCACTGAAGCTTTATTT,CASSLAGTGGTEALF,TRBD1,TRBV7-9,few,TRBJ1-1
TGTGCCAGCAGCCGACAACCGCGGGGCACCGGGGAGCTGTTTTTT,CASSRQPRGTGELFF,NA,TRBV14,few,TRBJ2-2
TGTGCCACCAGTGATTCGTTCGGTCTAGCGGGGGGTAAAAATGAGCAGTTCTTC,CATSDSFGLAGGKNEQFF,TRBD2,TRBV24-1,NA,TRBJ2-1
TGTGCCAGCAGTTACAGCGGGCCCTCCTACGAGCAGTACTTC,CASSYSGPSYEQYF,NA,TRBV6-5,NA,TRBJ2-7
TGTGCCAGCAGCTTAGGAAGAACTAGCGGGGGGAGCAATGAGCAGTTCTTC,CASSLGRTSGGSNEQFF,TRBD2,TRBV7-9,NA,TRBJ2-1
TGCAGCGTTGAGGTTCCGGACACACTCTACAATGAGCAGTTCTTC,CSVEVPDTLYNEQFF,NA,TRBV29-1,NA,TRBJ2-1
TGCAGTGCTAGAGAATACAATGAGCAGTTCTTC,CSAREYNEQFF,NA,TRBV20-1,many,TRBJ2-1
TGTGCCAGCAGCTTATCGGCCGGGCTATACCAAGAGACCCAGTACTTC,CASSLSAGLYQETQYF,NA,TRBV7-2,NA,TRBJ2-5
TGTGCCAGCAACCAGGGTGGGCAGGAGCTCACCGGGGAGCTGTTTTTT,CASNQGGQELTGELFF,NA,TRBV11-2,many,TRBJ2-2
TGTGCCAGCAGCTCGCTGACTAGCGGGGGGGGCAAGGGTACGCAGTATTTT,CASSSLTSGGGKGTQYF,TRBD2,TRBV7-3,NA,TRBJ2-3
TGTGCCAGCAGTCATAGAGATACTGGGACCCAGTACTTC,CASSHRDTGTQYF,NA,TRBV6-5,few,TRBJ2-5
TGCAGTGCGTGGACTAGCGGGGGGCCCTACGAGCAGTACTTC,CSAWTSGGPYEQYF,TRBD2,TRBV20-1,NA,TRBJ2-7
TGTGCCAGCAGCCCAAAAAGGCAGGGGCTGCGTGGAAACACCATATATTTT,CASSPKRQGLRGNTIYF,NA,TRBV7-2,NA,TRBJ1-3
TGTGCCAGCAGCCGAGACGCCGGGACAGGGGTTTACGAGCAGTACTTC,CASSRDAGTGVYEQYF,TRBD1,TRBV7-2,few,TRBJ2-7
TGTGCCAGCAGCCCTACCGGGGGCACAGATACGCAGTATTTT,CASSPTGGTDTQYF,NA,TRBV7-2,many,TRBJ2-3
TGTGCCAGCACGACACCCTACGAGCAGTACTTC,CASTTPYEQYF,NA,TRBV2,many,TRBJ2-7
TGTGCCAGCGCTTTGGGGGGGGACGCTCGGCCCCAGCATTTT,CASALGGDARPQHF,NA,TRBV7-2,few,TRBJ1-5
TGCGCCAGCAGCACACCTCGGGCTGGACAGCAGTTCTTC,CASSTPRAGQQFF,NA,TRBV5-1,many,TRBJ2-1
TGTGCCAGCCGGGGGTATAATTCACCCCTCCACTTT,CASRGYNSPLHF,NA,TRBV7-9,NA,TRBJ1-6
TGCAGTGCTAGACCACAGAACACTGAAGCTTTCTTT,CSARPQNTEAFF,NA,TRBV20-1,many,TRBJ1-1
TGCGCCAGCAGTCGAAGGGGGGAGACTAAGCAGTTCTTC,CASSRRGETKQFF,NA,TRBV10-2,many,TRBJ2-1
TGCGCCAGCAGCTTCACAGAGGACTATGGCTACACCTTC,CASSFTEDYGYTF,NA,TRBV5-1,many,TRBJ1-2
TGTGCCACCAGTTCCGGATCGTCGACTTTACCGAATGAAAAACTGTTTTTT,CATSSGSSTLPNEKLFF,NA,TRBV24-1,once,TRBJ1-4
TGCAGTGCTAGAGGGAGCGGGGCGTACAATGAGCAGTTCTTC,CSARGSGAYNEQFF,TRBD2,TRBV20-1,few,TRBJ2-1
TGTGCCAGCCACAGGGGGCAAGCAGATACGCAGTATTTT,CASHRGQADTQYF,TRBD1,TRBV12-3/TRBV12-4,NA,TRBJ2-3
TGTGCCAGCAGTCTACACTCCTCGCCCGGGGAGCTGTTTTTT,CASSLHSSPGELFF,NA,TRBV3-1,NA,TRBJ2-2